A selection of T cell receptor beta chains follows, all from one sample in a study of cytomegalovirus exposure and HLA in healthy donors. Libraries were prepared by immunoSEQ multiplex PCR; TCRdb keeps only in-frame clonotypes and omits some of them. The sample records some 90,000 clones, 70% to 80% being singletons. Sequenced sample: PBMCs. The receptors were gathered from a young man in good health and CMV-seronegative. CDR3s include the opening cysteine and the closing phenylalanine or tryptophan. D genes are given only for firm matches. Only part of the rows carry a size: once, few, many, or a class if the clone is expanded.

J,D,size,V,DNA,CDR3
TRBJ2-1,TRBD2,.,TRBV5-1,TGCGCCAGCAGCCCCGGGACTAGCACCCATGAGCAGTTCTTC,CASSPGTSTHEQFF
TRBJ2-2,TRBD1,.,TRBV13,TGTGCCAGCAGCGACGACCCCAGGGGGTTCACCGGGGAGCTGTTTTTT,CASSDDPRGFTGELFF
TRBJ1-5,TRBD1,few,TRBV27,TGTGCCAGCAGTTCCGGACAGGGGGCGAGGTCAAATCAGCCCCAGCATTTT,CASSSGQGARSNQPQHF
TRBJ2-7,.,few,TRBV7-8,TGTGCCAGCAGCTTAAAGGTAGAGAAGACAAGACCTTACGAGCAGTACTTC,CASSLKVEKTRPYEQYF
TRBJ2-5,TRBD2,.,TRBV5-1,TGCGCCAGCAGCCGCCCGGGACTAGCGCGAGAGACCCAGTACTTC,CASSRPGLARETQYF
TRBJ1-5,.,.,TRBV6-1,TGTGCCAGCACCTATGGGCAGCTTAGCAATCAGCCCCAGCATTTT,CASTYGQLSNQPQHF
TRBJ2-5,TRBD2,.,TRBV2,TGTGCCAGCAGTGAAGGGGTTACTAGCGGGGAGACCCAGTACTTC,CASSEGVTSGETQYF
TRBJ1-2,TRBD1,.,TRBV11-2,TGTGCCAGCAGCCTATCTGTTGGACAGGATAACTATGGCTACACCTTC,CASSLSVGQDNYGYTF
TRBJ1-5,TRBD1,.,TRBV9,TGTGCCAGCAGCCTAGGACAGGGCAATCAGCCCCAGCATTTT,CASSLGQGNQPQHF
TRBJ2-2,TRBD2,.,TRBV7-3,TGTGCCAGCAGCTTAATGGAGGCGGGAGAGCACGGGGAGCTGTTTTTT,CASSLMEAGEHGELFF
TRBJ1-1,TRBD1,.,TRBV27,TGTGCCAGCAGTTTATCGGGACAGATCAACACTGAAGCTTTCTTT,CASSLSGQINTEAFF
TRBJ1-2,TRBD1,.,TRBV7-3,TGTGCCAGCAGCCCGACAGGGGGCGGATTCTATGGCTACACCTTC,CASSPTGGGFYGYTF
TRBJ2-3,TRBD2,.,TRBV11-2,TGTGCCAGCAGCCCAGGAGCGGGAGGAGCAGATACGCAGTATTTT,CASSPGAGGADTQYF
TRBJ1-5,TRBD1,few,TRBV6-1,TGTGCCAGCAGTGGAAACAGGGGAGTGGGCAATCAGCCCCAGCATTTT,CASSGNRGVGNQPQHF
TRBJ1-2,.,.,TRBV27,TGTGCCAGCAGTCGAGCTGGAGGGATCTATGGCTACACCTTC,CASSRAGGIYGYTF
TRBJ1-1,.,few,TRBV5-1,TGCGCCAGCAGCCTGGACAGGAACACTGAAGCTTTCTTT,CASSLDRNTEAFF
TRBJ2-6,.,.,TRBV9,TGTGCCAGCAGCGTAGAGCGCTCTGGGGCCAACGTCCTGACTTTC,CASSVERSGANVLTF
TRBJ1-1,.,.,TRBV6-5,TGTGCCAGCAGTTATGGGGGCAACACTGAAGCTTTCTTT,CASSYGGNTEAFF
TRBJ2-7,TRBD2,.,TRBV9,TGTGCCAGCAGCGGCTCGACAGCGGGGGATTCCTACGAGCAGTACTTC,CASSGSTAGDSYEQYF
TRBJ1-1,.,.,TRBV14,TGTGCCAGCAGCCAAGATCTGATGCGGACTGAAGCTTTCTTT,CASSQDLMRTEAFF
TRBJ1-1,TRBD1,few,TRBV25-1,TGTGCCAGCTCCCCTAGGACAGGGCAAGCTTTCTTT,CASSPRTGQAFF
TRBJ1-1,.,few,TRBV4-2,TGTGCCAGCAGCCAAGGGTTCAGAGACAGGCTGAACACTGAAGCTTTCTTT,CASSQGFRDRLNTEAFF
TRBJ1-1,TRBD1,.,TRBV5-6,TGTGCCAGCAGCCCGACCGGGACAGGGGGCCCCCCGGGAACTGAAGCTTTCTTT,CASSPTGTGGPPGTEAFF
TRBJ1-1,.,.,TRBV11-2,TGTGCCAGCAGCTTAGACCGGGACACTGAAGCTTTCTTT,CASSLDRDTEAFF
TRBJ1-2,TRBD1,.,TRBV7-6,TGTGCCAGCAGCTTTCCTCCTTCTAGACAGGGCGTATATGGCTACACCTTC,CASSFPPSRQGVYGYTF
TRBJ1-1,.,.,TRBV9,TGTGCCAGCAGCCATTCAGGCATTGGAGGCGCTGAAGCTTTCTTT,CASSHSGIGGAEAFF
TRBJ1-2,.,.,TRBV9,TGTGCCAGCAGCGGCGCTTGGCAGGAAGGCCGCTATGGCTACACCTTC,CASSGAWQEGRYGYTF
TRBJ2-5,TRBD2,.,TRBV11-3,TGTGCCAGCAGCCGTGGGACTAGCGGTCGAGAGACCCAGTACTTC,CASSRGTSGRETQYF
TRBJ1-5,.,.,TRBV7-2,TGTGCCAGCAGCTTCGACAGTTCCCAGCCCCAGCATTTT,CASSFDSSQPQHF
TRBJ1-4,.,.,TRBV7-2,TGTGCCAGCAGCTTAGTGCGGGGAACTAATGAAAAACTGTTTTTT,CASSLVRGTNEKLFF
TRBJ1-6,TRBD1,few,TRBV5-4,TGTGCCAGCAGCGGGACAGGGGGATATTCACCCCTCCACTTT,CASSGTGGYSPLHF
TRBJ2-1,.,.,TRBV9,TGTGCCAGCAGCGACCGTCGGGAGAGTGGTGAGCAGTTCTTC,CASSDRRESGEQFF
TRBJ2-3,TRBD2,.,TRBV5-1,TGCGCCAGCAGCTTGGGAGGTAGCGGGGGCACAGATACGCAGTATTTT,CASSLGGSGGTDTQYF
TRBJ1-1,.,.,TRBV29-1,TGCAGCGTGGAGGGTGAGAGGAACACTGAAGCTTTCTTT,CSVEGERNTEAFF
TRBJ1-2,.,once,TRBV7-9,TGTGCCAGCAGCCCCAGGCAGGACTACACCTTC,CASSPRQDYTF
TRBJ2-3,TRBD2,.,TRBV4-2,TGTGCCAGCAGCCAAACGACTAGCGGGATTTCAGATACGCAGTATTTT,CASSQTTSGISDTQYF
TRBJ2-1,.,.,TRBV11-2,TGTGCCAGCAGTACCCTAGTATATGAGCAGTTCTTC,CASSTLVYEQFF
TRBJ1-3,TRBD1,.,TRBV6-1,TGTGCCAGCAGTCACAGGGGGGTGACCGGAAACACCATATATTTT,CASSHRGVTGNTIYF
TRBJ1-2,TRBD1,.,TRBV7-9,TGTTCCAGCAGCTTGACACGGCAGGGGGACGGGGGCTACACCTTC,CSSSLTRQGDGGYTF
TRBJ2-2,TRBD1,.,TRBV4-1,TGCGCCAGCAGCCGGGGACTGGGACAGGGGAACACCGGGGAGCTGTTTTTT,CASSRGLGQGNTGELFF
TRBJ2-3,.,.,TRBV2,TGTGCCAGCGCGACCCTAACTAACACAGATACGCAGTATTTT,CASATLTNTDTQYF
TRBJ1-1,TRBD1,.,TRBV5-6,TGTGCCAGCAGCTTGGTGACTTTTAAGACAGGGGTGAAGAAAACTGAAGCTTTCTTT,CASSLVTFKTGVKKTEAFF
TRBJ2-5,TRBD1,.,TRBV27,TGTGCCAGCAGTTTCGTCGGGGACAGGGGGAAAGAGACCCAGTACTTC,CASSFVGDRGKETQYF
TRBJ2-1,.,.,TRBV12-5,TGTGCTAGTGCCGGTGGGACTCGCACCGATGAGCAGTTCTTC,CASAGGTRTDEQFF
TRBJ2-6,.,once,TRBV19,TGTGCCAGTAGTGACGACAGGAAACGCTCTGGGGCCAACGTCCTGACTTTC,CASSDDRKRSGANVLTF
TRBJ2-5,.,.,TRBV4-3,TGCGCCAGCAGCCAAGATAGGGGCGCCTGGGGAGAGACCCAGTACTTC,CASSQDRGAWGETQYF
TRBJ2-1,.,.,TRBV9,TGTGCCAGCAGCGTGGGGGGACCTAATGAGCAGTTCTTC,CASSVGGPNEQFF
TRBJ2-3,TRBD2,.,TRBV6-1,TGTGCCAGCAGTGAAGGGGAGGGAGTAGTTACAGATACGCAGTATTTT,CASSEGEGVVTDTQYF
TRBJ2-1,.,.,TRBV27,TGTGCCAGCAGTACAAACAATGAGCAGTTCTTC,CASSTNNEQFF
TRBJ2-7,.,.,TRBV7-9,TGTGCCAGCAGCTTAGGGGCAGGTAAATCCTACGAGCAGTACTTC,CASSLGAGKSYEQYF
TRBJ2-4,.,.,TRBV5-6,TGTGCCAGCAGTCTAGCCGGAGCCAAAAACATTCAGTACTTC,CASSLAGAKNIQYF
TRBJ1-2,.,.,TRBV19,TGTGCCAGTAGCCCGTCGGTGGCTAACTATGGCTACACCTTC,CASSPSVANYGYTF
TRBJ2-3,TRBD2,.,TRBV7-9,TGTGCCAGCAGCTGGGCTAGCGGGAGTATCGCAGATACGCAGTATTTT,CASSWASGSIADTQYF
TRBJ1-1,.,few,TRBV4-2,TGTGCCAGCAGCCCCGTGGGGAGCGGGCTAAACACTGAAGCTTTCTTT,CASSPVGSGLNTEAFF
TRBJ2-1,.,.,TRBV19,TGTGCCAGTAGAAAAAAACCGGAGGGCTCCTACAATGAGCAGTTCTTC,CASRKKPEGSYNEQFF
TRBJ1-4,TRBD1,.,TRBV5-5,TGTGCCAGCAGCTTGCAGGGGGCGACAACTAATGAAAAACTGTTTTTT,CASSLQGATTNEKLFF
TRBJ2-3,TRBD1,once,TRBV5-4,TGTGCCAGCAGCGTGAAAGACAGGGGACCAAGTCTCGGAGATACGCAGTATTTT,CASSVKDRGPSLGDTQYF
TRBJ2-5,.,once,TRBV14,TGTGCCAGCAGCCACGTATTTTTAGGAAGACACAGAGAGACCCAGTACTTC,CASSHVFLGRHRETQYF
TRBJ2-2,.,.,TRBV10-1,TGCGCCAGCAGTGGGGACACCTTGAACACCGGGGAGCTGTTTTTT,CASSGDTLNTGELFF
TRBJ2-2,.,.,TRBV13,TGTGCCAGCAGTAAAAACACCGGGGAGCTGTTTTTT,CASSKNTGELFF